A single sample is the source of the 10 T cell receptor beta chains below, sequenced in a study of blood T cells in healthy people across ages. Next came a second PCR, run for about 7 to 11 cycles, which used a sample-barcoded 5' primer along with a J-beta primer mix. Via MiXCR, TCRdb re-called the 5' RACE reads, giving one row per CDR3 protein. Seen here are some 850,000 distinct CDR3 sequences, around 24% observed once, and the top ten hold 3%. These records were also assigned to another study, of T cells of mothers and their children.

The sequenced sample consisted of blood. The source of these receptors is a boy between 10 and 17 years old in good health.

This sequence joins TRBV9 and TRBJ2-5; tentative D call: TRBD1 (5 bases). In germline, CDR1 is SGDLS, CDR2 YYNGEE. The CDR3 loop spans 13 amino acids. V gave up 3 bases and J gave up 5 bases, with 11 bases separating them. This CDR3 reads CASSDDSFETQYF. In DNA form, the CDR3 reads TGTGCCAGCAGCGACGACAGTTTCGAGACCCAGTACTTC.

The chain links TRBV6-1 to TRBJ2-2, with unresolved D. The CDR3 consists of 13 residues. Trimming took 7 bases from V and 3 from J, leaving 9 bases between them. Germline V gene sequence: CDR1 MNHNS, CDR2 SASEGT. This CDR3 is CASTWGYTGELFF. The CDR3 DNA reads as TGTGCCAGCACTTGGGGATACACCGGGGAGCTGTTTTTT.

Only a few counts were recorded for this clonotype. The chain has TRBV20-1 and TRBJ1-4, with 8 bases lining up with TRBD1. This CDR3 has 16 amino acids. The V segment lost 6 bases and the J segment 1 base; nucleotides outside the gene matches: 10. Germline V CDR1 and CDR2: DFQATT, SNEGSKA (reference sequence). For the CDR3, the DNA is TGCAGTGCCACCTGGACAGGGTGGGGAACTAATGAAAAACTGTTTTTT. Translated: CSATWTGWGTNEKLFF.

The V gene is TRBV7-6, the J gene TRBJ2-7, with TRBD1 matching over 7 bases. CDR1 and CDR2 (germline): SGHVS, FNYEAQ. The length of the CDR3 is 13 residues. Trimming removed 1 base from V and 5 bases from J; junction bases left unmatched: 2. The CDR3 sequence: CASSLDTGDEQYF. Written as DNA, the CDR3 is TGTGCCAGCAGCTTAGATACAGGGGACGAGCAGTACTTC.

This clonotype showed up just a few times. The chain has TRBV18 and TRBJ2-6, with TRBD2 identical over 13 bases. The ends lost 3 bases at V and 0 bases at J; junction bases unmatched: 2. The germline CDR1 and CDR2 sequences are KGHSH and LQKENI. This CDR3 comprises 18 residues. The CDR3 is CASSPGLAGDSGANVLTF. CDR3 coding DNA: TGTGCCAGCTCACCTGGACTAGCGGGGGACTCTGGGGCCAACGTCCTGACTTTC.

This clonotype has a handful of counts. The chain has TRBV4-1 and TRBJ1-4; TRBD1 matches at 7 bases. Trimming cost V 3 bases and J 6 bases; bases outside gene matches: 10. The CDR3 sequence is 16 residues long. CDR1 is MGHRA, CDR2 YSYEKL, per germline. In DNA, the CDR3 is TGCGCCAGCAGCCAGGAGGGGACAGCCGGAGATGAAAAACTGTTTTTT. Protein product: CASSQEGTAGDEKLFF.

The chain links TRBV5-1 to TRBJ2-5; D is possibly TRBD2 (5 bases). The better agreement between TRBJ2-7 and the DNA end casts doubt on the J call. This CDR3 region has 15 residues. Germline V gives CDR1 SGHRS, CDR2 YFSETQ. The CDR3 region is CASSLDRADFHEQYF. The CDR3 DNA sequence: TGCGCCAGCAGCTTGGATAGGGCGGACTTCCACGAGCAGTACTTC.

CDR3 in amino acids: CASTISGAGADTQYF. The CDR3 DNA follows: TGTGCCAGCACGATCTCAGGGGCTGGGGCAGATACGCAGTATTTT. The gene calls are TRBV3-1 and TRBJ2-3; D may be TRBD1 (6 bases). The CDR3 spans 15 residues. Germline V gives CDR1 LGHDT, CDR2 YNNKEL (reference sequence). V lost 7 bases, J lost 4 bases, and 18 bases lay in between.

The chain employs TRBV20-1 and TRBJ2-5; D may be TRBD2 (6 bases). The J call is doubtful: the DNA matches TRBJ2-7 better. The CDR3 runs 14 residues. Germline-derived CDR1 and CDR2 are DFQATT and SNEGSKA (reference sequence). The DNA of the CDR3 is TGCAGTGCTAGATGGGGTAGCGGTACCTACGAGCAGTACTTC. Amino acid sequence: CSARWGSGTYEQYF.

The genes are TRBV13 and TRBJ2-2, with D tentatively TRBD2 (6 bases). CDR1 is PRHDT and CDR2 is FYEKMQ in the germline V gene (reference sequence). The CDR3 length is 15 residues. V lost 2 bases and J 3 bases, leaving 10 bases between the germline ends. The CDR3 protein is CASSLPREDTGELFF. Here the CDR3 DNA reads TGTGCCAGCAGCTTACCTAGGGAGGACACCGGGGAGCTGTTTTTT.